This T cell receptor (beta chain) was profiled in a study of cytomegalovirus exposure and HLA in healthy donors (dated 2017 in TCRdb). Broadly, across the study: In an earlier analysis of roughly 500 of the donors, 276 Gb of sequence data and about 110 million unique TCR beta sequences from approximately 180 million T cells were reported. Roughly 300 gigabases of sequencing data and 75 million to 85 million unique TCR sequences made up an early release that covered over 550 HLA-typed donors. Of the roughly 400 genotyped donors, roughly 80% were placed in the genetic ancestry cluster associated with self-reported Caucasian donors. The study aimed to test whether signatures of past pathogen exposure could be identified by cataloging public T cell receptors. The study used immunosequencing to profile the T cell repertoires of some 600 subjects and linked those repertoires to cytomegalovirus serostatus. In addition to the first cohort of 650 to 750 subjects, a separate validation cohort of 120 different subjects was used. To predict cytomegalovirus infection status, the study brought together high-throughput TCR immunosequencing, statistical association of individual TCRs with disease status, and machine learning. To study patterns of TCR occurrence, a later analysis re-analyzed previously published TCR beta repertoires from 666 donors and added high-resolution HLA genotyping. The later analysis used no new phenotypic data to find candidate immune exposures, relying instead on TCR beta sequences and their occurrence across donors. An earlier analysis of 450 to 750 of the donors used high-throughput TCR beta sequencing to judge whether each TCR beta V gene segment behaved as functional or pseudogenic. Donor age, sex, ethnicity and CMV serostatus were compiled alongside the repertoire data. Genome-wide SNP genotypes for about 60% of the roughly 700 donors were used in a later genetic analysis, which treated that subset as a discovery cohort. All discovery cohort repertoires had been generated using a single sequencing platform. HLA typing covered class I and class II loci at four-digit resolution. The number of donors typed differed by locus, with about 629-630 for A, B, C, DRB1 and DQB1, 522 for DQA1, approximately 580 for DPA1, and around 430 for DPB1. About five DR-DQ haplotypes were handled as single units for association and clustering because linkage in the cohort was strong. On average, roughly 240,000 unique TCR beta nucleotide sequences were sequenced per donor among roughly 430 genotyped donors of the cohort, with roughly 20% of those sequences being non-productive. Points the paper makes about the study in general: Because HLA typing was unavailable for some donors at each locus, only the typed subset was used in association tests. A later analysis reported that several top co-occurrence clusters appeared linked to parvovirus B19, influenza, CMV and Epstein-Barr virus. It was suggested by the authors that the approach could potentially be generalized to other disease states and immunological phenotypes. The cohort was sequenced for TCR beta chains only, and without alpha or paired-chain data the features that could be detected were limited. Some IMGT-functional V segments, including TRBV6-2 and TRBV6-3, could not be distinguished by the 87-base-pair reads and were therefore excluded. Broadly in line with IMGT annotations, most TCR beta V segments showed up in productive rearrangements about 87% or about 30% of the time in an earlier analysis of 450 to 750 of the donors. In a later genetic analysis, fewer N-insertions in productive TCRs were reported among donors in an Asian-associated ancestry cluster than the roughly 700-donor mean. Across donors, most TCR sequences were observed very rarely, whereas some public TCRs were present in many individuals. Over 15 rarely observed V segments, including chromosome 9 orphons, were excluded from the earlier analysis of a few hundred of the donors because counts were too low. Assigning TCR associations to individual alleles was difficult when HLA alleles, especially DR and DQ, strongly co-occurred. Compared with equally common non-associated chains, HLA-associated TCR beta chains in a later analysis were more clonally expanded and had lower generation probabilities. According to a later analysis, most CMV-associated TCR beta chains appeared to be HLA-restricted, and the HLA associations seemed to be driven largely by CMV exposure. In a later analysis, about 16,000 TCR beta sequences were associated with specific HLA alleles at a false discovery rate of 0.05. The study gave a list of 150 to 200 TCR beta chains associated with cytomegalovirus. Presence/absence analyses assumed roughly uniform sequencing depth across donors, an assumption that may not hold. In a later analysis, the rate of TCR association differed among HLA loci, with DRB1 alleles having the most associated TCRs and HLA-C alleles having the fewest. The only immune exposure information available for the cohort was CMV serostatus. A few of the identified cytomegalovirus-associated TCR beta chains were confirmed in vitro to be specific for cytomegalovirus antigens. Linkage disequilibrium might explain the correlated functional status among segregating V segments, but an unknown experimental factor could not be excluded. A further reported finding was that TCR beta sequences accurately predicted the HLA-A and HLA-B alleles for most subjects in the first cohort. In a later genetic analysis, a missense DCLRE1C variant was associated with V-gene and J-gene trimming of TCR beta chains, and the association was replicated in an independent cohort. A cluster of highly shared sequence variants was judged likely to represent a technical artifact of the sequencing pipeline. The classifier was reported to diagnose cytomegalovirus status with high specificity and sensitivity in both the original cohort and the validation cohort.

Regarding this clone: The specificity of this receptor is unknown. Base qualities are not provided; no much larger clone lies one nucleotide away.

The cohort consisted of 600 to 750 healthy bone marrow donors. All cohort members were sampled while nominally healthy, although unrecorded immune exposures were likely present. The donor was CMV seropositive and was included in the group of about 290 seropositive cohort members. Every donor gave a peripheral blood sample, and the peripheral blood mononuclear cells from that sample were used for TCR beta sequencing. Genomic DNA extraction from the blood cell samples was performed with the Qiagen DNeasy Blood Extraction Kit. Here V drops 0 bases and J drops 7 bases, and the junction holds 4 bases not matched to any gene. Measured from the cysteine to the phenylalanine, the CDR3 is 15 residues long. Kept here is only the CDR3 DNA, which spans 45 bases and is read in frame from base 1. From a lookup of the germline V gene, CDR1 and CDR2 are MRHNA and SNTAGT. Library prep was done by the immunoSEQ multiplex PCR assay. A mixture of 60 forward primers for TCR Vbeta segments and 13 reverse primers for TCR Jbeta segments was used in the multiplex PCR. The CDR3 region of rearranged TCR beta genes was amplified from genomic DNA with a multiplex PCR assay. On the Illumina HiSeq System, the amplified TCR beta libraries were sequenced as 87-base-pair reads. In the source study's methods: Across the 670 or so repertoires, a later analysis counted tens of millions of unique TCR beta chains, around 11 million of which were shared by at least two donors. Raw reads were error-corrected and collapsed into unique sequences by a nearest-neighbor algorithm in which closely related sequences were merged to remove PCR and sequencing errors. CDR3 sequences were aligned to IMGT reference sequences to assign V, D and J gene segments. Each retained sequence needed at least a six-nucleotide match to both a V gene segment and a J gene segment. Rearrangements were classified as productive when the CDR3 lacked stop codons and remained in frame with V and J, and all other rearrangements were classified as non-productive. CDR3 was defined according to IMGT convention as the region running from the second conserved V-encoded cysteine to the conserved J-encoded phenylalanine. In an earlier analysis of 550 to 650 of the donors, sequences lacking an unambiguous match to a single V gene segment were excluded. In an earlier analysis of roughly 600 of the donors, a V segment was called functional when productive rearrangements were above 56.7%, and segregating when the standard deviation between donors exceeded 5%. To diagnose cytomegalovirus status from the catalog of TCR beta chain sequences, a statistical classification framework was built. A later analysis assigned V and J genes by comparing TCR nucleotide sequences with IMGT/GENE-DB human TR gene sequences. A later analysis assigned CDR3 sequences and most-parsimonious VDJ recombination scenarios with the TCRdist pipeline. In a later analysis, each TCR beta chain was defined by its CDR3 amino acid sequence together with its V-gene family, and reads lacking a unique V-gene family were excluded. As a way to deal with suspected cross-contamination and a sequencing artifact, a later analysis dropped over 550 nucleotide sequences that were highly shared and had low generation probability. In a later analysis, a clonal expansion index was calculated for each public chain from normalized within-repertoire ranks of inferred template counts. In a later analysis, generation probabilities were computed using a VDJ recombination model fitted to out-of-frame rearrangements, and the results were checked against IGoR. In a later analysis, TCR-TCR, TCR-HLA and TCR-CMV co-occurrence was scored with hypergeometric tests, and a repertoire-size bias correction was applied to TCR pairs. A later analysis estimated false discovery rates by permuting HLA or CMV assignments 20 times. In a later analysis, co-occurring TCRs were grouped using DBSCAN, and TCRdist sequence similarity was added for clustering within HLA-allele-positive subsets. For co-occurrence clustering, repertoires with fewer than 30,000 or more than 120,000 public chains were excluded, along with five or six repertoires with anomalous nucleotide sharing. TCRdb stores this immuneACCESS table with in-frame sequences only. Part of the clones is absent; in the studies checked, under half of the shortfall reflects unresolved V genes, and no reason is known for the rest. V, J and clone size are taken as reported in that table, and D and trimming were inferred from the DNA itself. The sample data list some 150,000 clones, and 60% to 80% of these were observed just once. In total, the top ten clones hold 5% to 8% of the sample.

This sequence originates from a man in his forties in good health and CMV-seropositive. The chain joins TRBV6-4 to TRBJ1-2, and TRBD1 aligns with 11 junction nucleotides. The sequencing sample was made of PBMCs. The sequenced DNA: TGTGCCAGCAGTGACTCGGACAGGGGGCGGAGTGGCTACACCTTC. Its amino acids are CASSDSDRGRSGYTF.